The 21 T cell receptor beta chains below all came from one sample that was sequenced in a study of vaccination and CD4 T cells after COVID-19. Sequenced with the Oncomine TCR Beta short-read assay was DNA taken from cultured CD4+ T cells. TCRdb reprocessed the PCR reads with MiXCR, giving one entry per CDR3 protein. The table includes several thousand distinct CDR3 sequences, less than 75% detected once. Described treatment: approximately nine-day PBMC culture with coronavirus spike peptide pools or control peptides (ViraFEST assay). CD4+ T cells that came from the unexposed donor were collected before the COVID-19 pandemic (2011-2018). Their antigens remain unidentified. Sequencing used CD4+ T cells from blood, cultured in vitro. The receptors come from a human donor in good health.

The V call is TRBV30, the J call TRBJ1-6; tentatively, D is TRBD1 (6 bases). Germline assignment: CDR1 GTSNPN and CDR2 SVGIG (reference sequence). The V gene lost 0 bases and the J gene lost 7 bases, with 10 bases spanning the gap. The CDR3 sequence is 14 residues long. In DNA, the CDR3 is TGTGCCTGGAGTGTTCAGGGGCGAAATTCACCCCTCCACTTT. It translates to CAWSVQGRNSPLHF.

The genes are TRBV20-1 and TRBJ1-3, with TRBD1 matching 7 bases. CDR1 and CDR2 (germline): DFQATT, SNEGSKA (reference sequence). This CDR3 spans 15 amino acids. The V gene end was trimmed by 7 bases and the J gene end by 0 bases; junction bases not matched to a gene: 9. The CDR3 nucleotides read TGCAGTGTCGAGGGGGCATCAACCTCTGGAAACACCATATATTTT. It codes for CSVEGASTSGNTIYF.

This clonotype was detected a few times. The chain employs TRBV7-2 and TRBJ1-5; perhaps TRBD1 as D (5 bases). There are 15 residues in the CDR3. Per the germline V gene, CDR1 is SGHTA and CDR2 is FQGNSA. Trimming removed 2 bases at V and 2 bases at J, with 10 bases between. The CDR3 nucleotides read TGTGCCAGCAGCTTATGGGGGGGAGGCAATCAGCCCCAGCATTTT. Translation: CASSLWGGGNQPQHF. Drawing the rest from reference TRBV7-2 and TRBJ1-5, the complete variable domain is GAGVSQSPSNKVTEKGKDVELRCDPISGHTALYWYRQSLGQGLEFLIYFQGNSAPDKSGLPSDRFSAERTGGSVSTLTIQRTQQEDSAVYLCASSLWGGGNQPQHFGDGTRLSIL.

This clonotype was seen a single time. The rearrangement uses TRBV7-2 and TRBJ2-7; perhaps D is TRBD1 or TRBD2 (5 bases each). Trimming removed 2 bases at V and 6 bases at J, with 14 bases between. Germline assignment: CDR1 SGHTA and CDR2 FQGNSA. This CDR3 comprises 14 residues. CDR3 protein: CASSLMRDGGEQYF. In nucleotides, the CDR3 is TGTGCCAGCAGCTTAATGAGGGACGGCGGCGAGCAGTACTTC.

The CDR3 DNA reads as TGTGCCAGCAGTGAAAAGGGGGGTGCGTACACCGGGGAGCTGTTTTTT. Amino acid sequence: CASSEKGGAYTGELFF. The chain is built from TRBV2 and TRBJ2-2; the D call may be TRBD1 or TRBD2 (6 bases each). The CDR3 has 16 amino acids. The germline V gene has CDR1 SNHLY and CDR2 FYNNEI. V gave up 2 bases and J gave up 3 bases, with 13 bases separating them.

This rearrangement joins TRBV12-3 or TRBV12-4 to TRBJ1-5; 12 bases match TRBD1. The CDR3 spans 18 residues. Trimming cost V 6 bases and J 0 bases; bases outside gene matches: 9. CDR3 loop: CASRAGTGGLYSNQPQHF. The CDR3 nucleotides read TGTGCCAGCAGGGCGGGGACAGGGGGCCTGTATAGCAATCAGCCCCAGCATTTT.

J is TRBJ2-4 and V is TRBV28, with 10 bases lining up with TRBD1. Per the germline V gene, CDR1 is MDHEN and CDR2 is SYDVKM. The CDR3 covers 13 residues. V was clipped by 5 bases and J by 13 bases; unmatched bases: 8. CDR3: CASSRDRGKRQYF. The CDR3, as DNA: TGTGCCAGCAGTAGGGACAGGGGCAAGAGACAGTACTTC.

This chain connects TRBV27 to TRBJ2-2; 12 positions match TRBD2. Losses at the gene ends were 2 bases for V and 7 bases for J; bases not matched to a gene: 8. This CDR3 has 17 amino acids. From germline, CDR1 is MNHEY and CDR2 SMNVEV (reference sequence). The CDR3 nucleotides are TGTGCCAGCAGTTTAGGGGCTAGCGGGAGGGTCGACGGGGAGCTGTTTTTT. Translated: CASSLGASGRVDGELFF.

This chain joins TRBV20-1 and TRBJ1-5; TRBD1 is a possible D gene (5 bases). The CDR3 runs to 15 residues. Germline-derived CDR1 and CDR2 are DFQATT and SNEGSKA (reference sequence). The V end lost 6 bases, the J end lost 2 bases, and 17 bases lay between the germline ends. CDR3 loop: CSARQTVSRNQPQHF. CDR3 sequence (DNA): TGCAGTGCACGCCAGACAGTCAGCCGCAATCAGCCCCAGCATTTT.

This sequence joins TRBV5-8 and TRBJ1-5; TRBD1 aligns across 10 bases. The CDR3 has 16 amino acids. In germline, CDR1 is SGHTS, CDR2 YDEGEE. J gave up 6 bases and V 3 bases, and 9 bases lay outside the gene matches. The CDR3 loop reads CASSYLRGQGVQPQHF. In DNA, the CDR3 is TGTGCCAGCAGCTACCTCCGAGGACAGGGGGTTCAGCCCCAGCATTTT.

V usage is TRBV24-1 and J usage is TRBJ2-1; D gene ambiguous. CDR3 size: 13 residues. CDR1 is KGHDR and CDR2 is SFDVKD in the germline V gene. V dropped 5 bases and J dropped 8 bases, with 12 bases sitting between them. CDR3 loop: CATSGSAPYEQFF. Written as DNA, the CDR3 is TGTGCCACCAGTGGTTCCGCCCCATATGAGCAGTTCTTC.

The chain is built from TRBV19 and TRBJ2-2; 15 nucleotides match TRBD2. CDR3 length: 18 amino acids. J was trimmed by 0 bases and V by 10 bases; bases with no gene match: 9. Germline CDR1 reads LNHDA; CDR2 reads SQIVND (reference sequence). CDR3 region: CATSWGLAGGTNTGELFF. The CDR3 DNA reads TGTGCCACCTCCTGGGGACTAGCGGGAGGAACGAACACCGGGGAGCTGTTTTTT.

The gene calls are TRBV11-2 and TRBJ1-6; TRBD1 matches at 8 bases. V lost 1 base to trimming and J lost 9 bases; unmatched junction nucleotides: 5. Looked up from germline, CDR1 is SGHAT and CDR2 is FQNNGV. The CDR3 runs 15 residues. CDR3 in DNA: TGTGCCAGCAGCTTAGTCGCAGGGGGCGTTTCACCCCTCCACTTT. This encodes CASSLVAGGVSPLHF.

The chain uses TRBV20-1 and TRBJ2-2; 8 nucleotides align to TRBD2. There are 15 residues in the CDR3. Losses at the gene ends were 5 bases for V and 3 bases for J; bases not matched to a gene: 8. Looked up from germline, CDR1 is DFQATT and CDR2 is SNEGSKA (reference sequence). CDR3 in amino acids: CSASAGGRDTGELFF. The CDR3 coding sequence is TGCAGTGCTTCCGCGGGGGGCAGAGACACCGGGGAGCTGTTTTTT.

CDR3 sequence reads: CAWRRTGNSPLHF. CDR3 coding DNA: TGTGCCTGGAGACGAACAGGGAATTCACCCCTCCACTTT. V and J are TRBV30 and TRBJ1-6; perhaps TRBD1 as D (6 bases). Germline values: CDR1 GTSNPN, CDR2 SVGIG (reference sequence). This CDR3 is 13 amino acids long. V shed 3 bases and J shed 7 bases, with 10 bases lying between them.

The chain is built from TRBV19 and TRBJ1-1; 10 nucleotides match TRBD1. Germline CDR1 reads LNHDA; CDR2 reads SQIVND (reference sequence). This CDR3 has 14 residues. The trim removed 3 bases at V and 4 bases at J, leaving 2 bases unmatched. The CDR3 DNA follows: TGTGCCAGTAGTATGAGACAGGGGGCCACTGAAGCTTTCTTT. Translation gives CASSMRQGATEAFF. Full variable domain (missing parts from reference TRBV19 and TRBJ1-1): DGGITQSPKYLFRKEGQNVTLSCEQNLNHDAMYWYRQDPGQGLRLIYYSQIVNDFQKGDIAEGYSVSREKKESFPLTVTSAQKNPTAFYLCASSMRQGATEAFFGQGTRLTVV.

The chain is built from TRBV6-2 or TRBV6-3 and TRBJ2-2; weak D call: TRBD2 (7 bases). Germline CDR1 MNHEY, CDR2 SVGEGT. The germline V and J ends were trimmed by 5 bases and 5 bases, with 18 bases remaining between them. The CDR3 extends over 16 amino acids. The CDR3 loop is CASSLRLGGPTGELFF. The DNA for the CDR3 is TGTGCCAGCAGTCTCCGCCTGGGGGGGCCGACCGGGGAGCTGTTTTTT.

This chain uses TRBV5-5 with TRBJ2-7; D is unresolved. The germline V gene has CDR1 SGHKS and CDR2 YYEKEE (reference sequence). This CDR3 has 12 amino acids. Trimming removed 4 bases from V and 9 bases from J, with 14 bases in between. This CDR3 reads CASSPGLGGQYF. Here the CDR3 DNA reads TGTGCCAGCAGCCCCGGGCTCGGCGGGCAGTACTTC.

CDR3 sequence (DNA): TGCAGTGCTACCACCGGGACTAGCGGGGGGCCAGATACGCAGTATTTT. Protein: CSATTGTSGGPDTQYF. The chain has TRBV20-1 and TRBJ2-3, with TRBD2 matching over 15 bases. The germline V gene has CDR1 DFQATT and CDR2 SNEGSKA (reference sequence). There are 16 residues in the CDR3. Germline trimming cut 4 bases from V and 4 bases from J; bases unmatched to any gene: 6.

Written as DNA, the CDR3 is TGTGCCAGCAGCCACGACAGGGGTAATCAGCCCCAGCATTTT. It encodes CASSHDRGNQPQHF. The chain links TRBV7-2 to TRBJ1-5; TRBD1 aligns across 8 bases. V lost 5 bases, J lost 4 bases, and 4 bases stayed unmatched. Germline loops: CDR1 SGHTA, CDR2 FQGNSA. The CDR3 sequence is 14 residues long.

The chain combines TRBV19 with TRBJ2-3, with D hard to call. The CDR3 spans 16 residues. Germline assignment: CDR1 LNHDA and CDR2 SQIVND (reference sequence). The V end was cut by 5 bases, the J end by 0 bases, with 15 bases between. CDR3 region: CASSLRTVPSTDTQYF. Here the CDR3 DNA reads TGTGCCAGTAGTCTAAGGACGGTCCCTAGCACAGATACGCAGTATTTT.